This T cell receptor beta chain is drawn from a study of T cells expressing NK-cell markers. The overall study: Most of the eight sequenced donors were classified as HCMV-seropositive, and one was classified as seronegative.

Germline V CDR1 and CDR2: KGHDR, SFDVKD. This CDR3 is built from 14 residues. Of note for this clonotype: Its antigen is unknown.

TCRdb re-called the 5' RACE reads and catalogs CDR3 proteins one per entry, DNA excluded. The table lists 400,000 to 450,000 distinct CDR3 sequences. Study-level findings and limits: Also leading the CD3+CD56-NKG2C+ fraction in a handful of donors were these clonotypes.

This sequence was found in a woman between 18 and 70 years old in good health. The rearrangement uses TRBV24-1 and TRBJ2-3; TCRdb names TRBD1, which stays unverified in the absence of DNA. Sequencing was performed on blood T cells: a sorted CD56 or NKG2C T cell subset, CD4+ or CD8+ T cells, or bulk PBMC T cells (not recorded which). The CDR3 sequence is CATRDGAATDTQYF.